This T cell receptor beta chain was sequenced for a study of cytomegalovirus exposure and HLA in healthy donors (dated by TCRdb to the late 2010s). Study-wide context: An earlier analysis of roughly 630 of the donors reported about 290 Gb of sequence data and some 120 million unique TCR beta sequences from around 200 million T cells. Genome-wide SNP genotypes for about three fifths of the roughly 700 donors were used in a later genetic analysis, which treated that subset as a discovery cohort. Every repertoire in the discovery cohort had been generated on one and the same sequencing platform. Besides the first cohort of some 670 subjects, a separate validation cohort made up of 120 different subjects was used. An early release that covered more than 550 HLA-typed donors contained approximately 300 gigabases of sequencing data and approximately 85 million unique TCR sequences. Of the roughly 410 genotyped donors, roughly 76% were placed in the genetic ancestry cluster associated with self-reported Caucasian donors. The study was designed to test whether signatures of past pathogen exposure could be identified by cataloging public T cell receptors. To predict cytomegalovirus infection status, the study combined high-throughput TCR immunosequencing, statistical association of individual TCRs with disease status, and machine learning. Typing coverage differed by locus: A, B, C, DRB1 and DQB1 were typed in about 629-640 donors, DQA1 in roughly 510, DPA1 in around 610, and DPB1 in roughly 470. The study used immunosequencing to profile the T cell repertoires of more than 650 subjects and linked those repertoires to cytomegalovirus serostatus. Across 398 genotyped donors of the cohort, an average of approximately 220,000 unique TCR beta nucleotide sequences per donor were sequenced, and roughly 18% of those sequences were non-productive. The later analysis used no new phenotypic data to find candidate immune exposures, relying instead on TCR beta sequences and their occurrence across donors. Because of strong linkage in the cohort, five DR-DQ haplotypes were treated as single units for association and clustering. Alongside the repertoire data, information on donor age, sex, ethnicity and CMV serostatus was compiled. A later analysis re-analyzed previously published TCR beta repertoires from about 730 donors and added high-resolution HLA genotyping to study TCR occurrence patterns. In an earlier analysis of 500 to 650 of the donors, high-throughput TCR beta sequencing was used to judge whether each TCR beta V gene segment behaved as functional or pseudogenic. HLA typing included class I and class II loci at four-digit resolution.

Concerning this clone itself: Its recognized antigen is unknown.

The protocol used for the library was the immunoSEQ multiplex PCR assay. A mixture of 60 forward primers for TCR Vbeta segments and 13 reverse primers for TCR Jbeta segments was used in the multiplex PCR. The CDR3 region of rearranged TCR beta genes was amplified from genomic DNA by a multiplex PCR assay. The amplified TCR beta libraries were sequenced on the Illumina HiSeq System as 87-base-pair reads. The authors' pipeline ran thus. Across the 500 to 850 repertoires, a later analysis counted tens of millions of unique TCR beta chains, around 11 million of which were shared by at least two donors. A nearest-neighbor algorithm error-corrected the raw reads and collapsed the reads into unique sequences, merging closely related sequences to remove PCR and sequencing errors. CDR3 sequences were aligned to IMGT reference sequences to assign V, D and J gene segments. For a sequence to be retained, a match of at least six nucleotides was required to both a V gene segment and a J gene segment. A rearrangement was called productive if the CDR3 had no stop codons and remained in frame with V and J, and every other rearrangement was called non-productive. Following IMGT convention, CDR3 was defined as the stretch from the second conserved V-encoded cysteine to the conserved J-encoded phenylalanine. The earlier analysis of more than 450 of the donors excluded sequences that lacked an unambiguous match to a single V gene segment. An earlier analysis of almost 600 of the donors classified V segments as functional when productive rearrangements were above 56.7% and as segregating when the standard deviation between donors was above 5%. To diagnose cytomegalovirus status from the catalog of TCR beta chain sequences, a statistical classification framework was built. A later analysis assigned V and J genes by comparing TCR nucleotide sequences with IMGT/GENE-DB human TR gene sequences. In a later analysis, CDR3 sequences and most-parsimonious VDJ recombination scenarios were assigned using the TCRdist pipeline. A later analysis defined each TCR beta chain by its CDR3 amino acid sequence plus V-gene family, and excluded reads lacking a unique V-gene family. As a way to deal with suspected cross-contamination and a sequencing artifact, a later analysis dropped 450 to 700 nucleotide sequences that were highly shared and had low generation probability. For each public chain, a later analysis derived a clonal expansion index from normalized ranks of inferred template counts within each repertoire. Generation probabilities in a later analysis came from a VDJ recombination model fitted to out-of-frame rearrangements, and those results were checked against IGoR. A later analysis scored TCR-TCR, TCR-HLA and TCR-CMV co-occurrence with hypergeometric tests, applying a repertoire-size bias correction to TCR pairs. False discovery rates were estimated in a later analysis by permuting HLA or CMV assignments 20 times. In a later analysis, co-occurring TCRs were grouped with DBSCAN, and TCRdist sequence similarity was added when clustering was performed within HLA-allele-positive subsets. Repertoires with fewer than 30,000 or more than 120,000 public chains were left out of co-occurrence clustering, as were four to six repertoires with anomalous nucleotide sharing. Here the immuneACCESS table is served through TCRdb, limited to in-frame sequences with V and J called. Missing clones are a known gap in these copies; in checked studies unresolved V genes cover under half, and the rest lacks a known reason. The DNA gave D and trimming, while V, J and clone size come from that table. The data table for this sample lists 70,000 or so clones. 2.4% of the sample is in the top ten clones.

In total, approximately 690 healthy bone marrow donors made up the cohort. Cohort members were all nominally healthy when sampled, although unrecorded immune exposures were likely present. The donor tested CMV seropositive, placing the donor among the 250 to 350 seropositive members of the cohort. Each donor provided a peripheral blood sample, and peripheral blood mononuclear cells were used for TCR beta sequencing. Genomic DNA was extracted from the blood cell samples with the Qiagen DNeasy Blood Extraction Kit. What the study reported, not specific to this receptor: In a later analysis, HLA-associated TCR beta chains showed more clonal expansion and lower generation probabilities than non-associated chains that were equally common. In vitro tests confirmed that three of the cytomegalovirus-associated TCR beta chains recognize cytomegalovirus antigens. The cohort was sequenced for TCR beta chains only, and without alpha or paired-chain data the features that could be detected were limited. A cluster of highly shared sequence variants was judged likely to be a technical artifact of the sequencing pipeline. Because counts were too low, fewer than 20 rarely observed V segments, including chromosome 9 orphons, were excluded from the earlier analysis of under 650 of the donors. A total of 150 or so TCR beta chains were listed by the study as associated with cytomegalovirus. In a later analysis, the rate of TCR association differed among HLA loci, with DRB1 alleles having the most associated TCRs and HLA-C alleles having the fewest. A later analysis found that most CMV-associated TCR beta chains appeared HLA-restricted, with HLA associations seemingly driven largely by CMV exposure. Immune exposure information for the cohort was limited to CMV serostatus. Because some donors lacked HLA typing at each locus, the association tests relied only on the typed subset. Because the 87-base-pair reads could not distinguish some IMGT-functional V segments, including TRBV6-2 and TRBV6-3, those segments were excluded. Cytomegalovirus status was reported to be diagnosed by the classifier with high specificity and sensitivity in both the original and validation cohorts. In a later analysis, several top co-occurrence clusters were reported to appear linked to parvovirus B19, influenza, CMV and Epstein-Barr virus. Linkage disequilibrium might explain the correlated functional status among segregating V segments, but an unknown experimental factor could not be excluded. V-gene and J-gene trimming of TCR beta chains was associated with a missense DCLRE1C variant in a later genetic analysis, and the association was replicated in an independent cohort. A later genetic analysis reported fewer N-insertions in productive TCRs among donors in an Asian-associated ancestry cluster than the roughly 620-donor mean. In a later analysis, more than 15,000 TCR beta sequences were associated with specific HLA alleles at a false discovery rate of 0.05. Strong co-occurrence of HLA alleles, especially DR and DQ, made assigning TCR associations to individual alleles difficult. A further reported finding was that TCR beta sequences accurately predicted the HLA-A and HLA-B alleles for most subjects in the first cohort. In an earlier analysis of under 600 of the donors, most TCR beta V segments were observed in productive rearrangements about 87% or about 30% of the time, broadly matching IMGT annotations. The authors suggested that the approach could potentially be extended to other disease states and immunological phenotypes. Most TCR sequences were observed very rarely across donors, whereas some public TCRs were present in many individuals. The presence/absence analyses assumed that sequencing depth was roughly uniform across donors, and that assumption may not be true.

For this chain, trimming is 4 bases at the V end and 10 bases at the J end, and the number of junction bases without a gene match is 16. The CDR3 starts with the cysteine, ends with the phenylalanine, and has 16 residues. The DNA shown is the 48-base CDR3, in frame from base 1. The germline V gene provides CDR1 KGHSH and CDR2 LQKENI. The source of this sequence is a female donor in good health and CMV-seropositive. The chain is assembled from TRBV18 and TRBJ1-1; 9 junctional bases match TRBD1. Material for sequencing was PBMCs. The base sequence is TGTGCCAGCTCACTTAGGACAGGGGATCCCTCTGGCGGAGCTTTCTTT. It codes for CASSLRTGDPSGGAFF.